These 7 T cell receptor beta chains share one sample of origin, sequenced in a study of T cell responses to AZD1222 COVID-19 vaccine. The protocol was immunoSEQ multiplex PCR, while the TCRdb copy is restricted to in-frame clones and leaves out a portion. The sample has around 160,000 clones; around 88% are singletons. The sample here was peripheral blood, taken on day 0 of AZD1222 vaccination. Receptor source: an adult in good health.

The rearrangement links TRBV5-5 to TRBJ1-2; TRBD1 agrees at 11 bases. Per the germline V gene, CDR1 is SGHKS and CDR2 is YYEKEE (reference sequence). V shed 4 bases, J shed 0 bases, and the junction held 14 bases outside the gene matches. CDR3 length: 19 residues. This chain's CDR3 is CASSESRDRGNLANYGYTF. CDR3 DNA sequence: TGTGCCAGCAGCGAGAGCCGGGACAGGGGGAATCTAGCTAACTATGGCTACACCTTC. The full variable domain, in which reference TRBV5-5 and TRBJ1-2 provide the parts outside the CDR3, is DAGVTQSPTHLIKTRGQQVTLRCSPISGHKSVSWYQQVLGQGPQFIFQYYEKEERGRGNFPDRFSARQFPNYSSELNVNALLLGDSALYLCASSESRDRGNLANYGYTFGSGTRLTVV.

The chain employs TRBV15 and TRBJ2-5, with D possibly TRBD1 on 5 matching bases. CDR1 LNHNV and CDR2 YYDKDF come from the germline V gene (reference sequence). V was trimmed by 6 bases and J by 5 bases, leaving 13 bases between them. The CDR3 is 13 amino acids. CDR3 protein: CATSGAWDETQYF. CDR3 sequence (DNA): TGTGCCACCAGTGGGGCGTGGGATGAGACCCAGTACTTC. The whole variable domain, remainder taken from reference TRBV15 and TRBJ2-5, is DAMVIQNPRYQVTQFGKPVTLSCSQTLNHNVMYWYQQKSSQAPKLLFHYYDKDFNNEADTPDNFQSRRPNTSFCFLDIRSPGLGDTAMYLCATSGAWDETQYFGPGTRLLVL.

The chain is built from TRBV7-9 and TRBJ2-7, with 9 bases aligning to TRBD1. Germline CDR1 SEHNR, CDR2 FQNEAQ (reference sequence). J was trimmed by 6 bases and V by 5 bases; bases with no gene match: 8. The CDR3 loop spans 14 amino acids. The CDR3 DNA reads TGTGCCAGCAGCGTCACGGGACAGGGAACCGAGCAGTACTTC. Translating it yields CASSVTGQGTEQYF. The whole variable domain, filled in from reference TRBV7-9 and TRBJ2-7, reads DTGVSQNPRHKITKRGQNVTFRCDPISEHNRLYWYRQTLGQGPEFLTYFQNEAQLEKSRLLSDRFSAERPKGSFSTLEIQRTEQGDSAMYLCASSVTGQGTEQYFGPGTRLTVT.

The genes are TRBV9 and TRBJ1-3, with D unresolved. V was cut by 0 bases and J by 0 bases, with 4 bases left in between. CDR3 length equals 14 residues. Germline CDR1 SGDLS, CDR2 YYNGEE. In nucleotides, the CDR3 is TGTGCCAGCAGCGTAGAACACTCTGGAAACACCATATATTTT. It codes for CASSVEHSGNTIYF.

Of note for this clone: In the same sample, other DNA sequences code for this CDR3. In DNA, the CDR3 is TGTGCCAGCTCACCTGGACAGGGGAACACTGAAGCTTTCTTT. The encoded protein is CASSPGQGNTEAFF. The chain has TRBV18 and TRBJ1-1, with 8 bases identical to TRBD1. Germline-derived CDR1 and CDR2 are KGHSH and LQKENI. The CDR3 runs to 14 residues. J lost 1 base, V lost 3 bases, and 1 base had no gene match.

The chain joins TRBV5-4 to TRBJ1-1, with TRBD1 matching 10 bases. CDR1 is SGHNT and CDR2 is YYREEE in the germline V gene (reference sequence). With 3 bases clipped from V and 5 bases from J, the junction kept 7 bases outside the gene matches. The CDR3 sequence is 15 residues long. CDR3 protein: CASSSGQGVGTEAFF. The CDR3 DNA reads TGTGCCAGCAGCTCAGGACAGGGGGTAGGGACTGAAGCTTTCTTT.

The V gene is TRBV27, the J gene TRBJ1-5; D is undetermined. Trimming took 4 bases from V and 4 from J, leaving 14 bases between them. Germline-derived CDR1 and CDR2 are MNHEY and SMNVEV (reference sequence). This CDR3 is 15 amino acids long. The CDR3 loop is CASSWNGPGNQPQHF. CDR3 sequence (DNA): TGTGCCAGCAGTTGGAACGGGCCAGGAAATCAGCCCCAGCATTTT.